This T cell receptor (beta chain) was sequenced for a study of cytomegalovirus exposure and HLA in healthy donors. Study results and limitations: Some TCR beta chains (164 of them) were listed as cytomegalovirus-associated. Most TCRs appeared rarely, but some public TCRs recurred in many donors. CMV antigen specificity was confirmed in vitro for three CMV-associated chains.

Details on this clone: Its cognate antigen is unknown.

PCR amplification relied on 60 Vbeta primers (plus 13 Jbeta primers). Repertoires were generated with immunoSEQ multiplex PCR, while TCRdb's copy carries only in-frame clones and drops some. The sample holds roughly 150,000 clones, around 84% seen once. The sequenced sample consisted of PBMCs. This TCR derives from a male donor in good health and CMV-seropositive.

The DNA for the CDR3 is TGTGCCTGGGGGAACTCAGGGTATGGCTACACCTTC. Its protein product is CAWGNSGYGYTF. The rearrangement links TRBV30 to TRBJ1-2; maybe TRBD1 (5 bases). Germline-derived CDR1 and CDR2 are GTSNPN and SVGIG (reference sequence). Trimming took off 5 bases at V and 5 bases at J, with 12 bases between the two ends. This CDR3 is 12 amino acids long. The full variable domain, completed using reference TRBV30 and TRBJ1-2, is SQTIHQWPATLVQPVGSPLSLECTVEGTSNPNLYWYRQAAGRGLQLLFYSVGIGQISSEVPQNLSASRPQDRQFILSSKKLLLSDSGFYLCAWGNSGYGYTFGSGTRLTVV.